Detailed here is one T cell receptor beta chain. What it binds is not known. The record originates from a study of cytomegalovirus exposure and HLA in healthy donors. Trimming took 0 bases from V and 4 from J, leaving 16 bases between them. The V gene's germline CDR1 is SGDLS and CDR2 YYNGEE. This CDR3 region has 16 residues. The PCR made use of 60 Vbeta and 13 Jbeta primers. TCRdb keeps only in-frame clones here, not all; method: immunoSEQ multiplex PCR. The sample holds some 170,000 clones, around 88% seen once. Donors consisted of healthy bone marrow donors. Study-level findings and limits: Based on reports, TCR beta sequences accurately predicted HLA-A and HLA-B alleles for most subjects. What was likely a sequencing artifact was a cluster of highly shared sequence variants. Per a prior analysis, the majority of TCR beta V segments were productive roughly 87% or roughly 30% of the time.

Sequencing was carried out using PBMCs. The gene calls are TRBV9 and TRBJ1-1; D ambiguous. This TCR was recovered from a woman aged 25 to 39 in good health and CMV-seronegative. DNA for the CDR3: TGTGCCAGCAGCGTAGTGCCTCATGTTCTAGGCACTGAAGCTTTCTTT. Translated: CASSVVPHVLGTEAFF.